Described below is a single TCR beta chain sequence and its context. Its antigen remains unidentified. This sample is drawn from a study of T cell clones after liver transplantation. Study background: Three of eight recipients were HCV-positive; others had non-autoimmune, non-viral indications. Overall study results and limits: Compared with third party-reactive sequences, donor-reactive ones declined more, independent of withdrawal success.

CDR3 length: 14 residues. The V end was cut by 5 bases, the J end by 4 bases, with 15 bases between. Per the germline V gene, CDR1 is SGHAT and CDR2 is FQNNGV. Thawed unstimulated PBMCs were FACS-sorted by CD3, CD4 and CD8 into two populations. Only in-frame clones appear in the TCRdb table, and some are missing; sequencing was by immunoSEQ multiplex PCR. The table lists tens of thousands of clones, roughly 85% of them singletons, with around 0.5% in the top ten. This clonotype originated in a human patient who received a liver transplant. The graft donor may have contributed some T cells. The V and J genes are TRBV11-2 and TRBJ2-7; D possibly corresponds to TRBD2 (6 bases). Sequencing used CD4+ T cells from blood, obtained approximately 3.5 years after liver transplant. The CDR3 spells CASSPGGSWYEQYF. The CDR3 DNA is TGTGCCAGCAGCCCCGGGGGAAGTTGGTACGAGCAGTACTTC.